Described below is a single T cell receptor (beta chain) sequence and its context. What it binds is not known. A much larger clone differs from this one at a single base, so this may be a read error. The sample is drawn from a study of T cell repertoires in cytomegalovirus infection. As for the study in general: Epitope selection comprised recently identified HLA-C-restricted CMV epitopes and well-studied HLA-B-restricted CMV epitopes. The public TCR beta signatures pointed to both CMV infection and matching HLA type.

MiXCR was run by TCRdb on the reads, yielding one entry per CDR3 protein. The repertoire holds some 920,000 distinct CDR3 sequences, with approximately 31% as singletons. Broader study findings: The cumulative frequency of public TCR beta families distinguished individuals who carried CMV together with the relevant HLA. The ex vivo response was dominated by HLA-C-restricted CMV-specific TCR beta clonotypes.

V lost 7 bases and J lost 1, with 13 bases in between. In germline, CDR1 is SGHVS, CDR2 FQNEAQ. The CDR3 runs 14 residues. The chain couples TRBV7-8 to TRBJ1-1, with D perhaps TRBD1 (5 bases). Material: cultured CD8+ T cells from PBMCs, obtained from culture after CMV antigen stimulation. The TCR sequence derives from a human donor in good health (CMV status not recorded). Some clones in this sample may be carry-over from other donors' samples. The CDR3 nucleotides are TGTGCCAGCAACATGGGGGTCCCGAACACTGAAGCTTTCTTT. Translated: CASNMGVPNTEAFF.